The rows below give T cell receptor beta chains drawn from one sample of a study of regulatory T cells in long-lasting Graves disease. A single record per CDR3 protein comes from TCRdb applying MiXCR to the multiplex PCR reads. The top ten hold around 14% of the sample, which has a few hundred thousand distinct CDR3 sequences, 20% to 25% seen once. The sample in question was peripheral blood mononuclear cells (PBMCs), obtained when the disease was refractory, from a patient treated with antithyroid drugs. All receptors derive from a female donor with Graves disease. Each CDR3 is given with its conserved first and last residue.

V gene: TRBV6-5; CDR3 protein: CASSYSWLGTGYSGANVLTF
V gene: TRBV5-1; CDR3 protein: CASSLDQGDSPLHF
V gene: TRBV7-8; CDR3 protein: CASSLGPGQNSYEQYF
V gene: TRBV2; CDR3 protein: CASSDQAQPQHF
V gene: TRBV3-1; CDR3 protein: CASSQVKVNYGYTF
V gene: TRBV6-1; CDR3 protein: CASRSGPDYEQYF
V gene: TRBV7-2; CDR3 protein: CASSLEGTSGNIQYF
V gene: TRBV19; CDR3 protein: CASSIDDIWQENTEAFF
V gene: TRBV7-2; CDR3 protein: CASSLVDSSTGELFF
V gene: TRBV27; CDR3 protein: CASSLDGVVSYGQYF
V gene: TRBV14; CDR3 protein: CASSFDRGNEKLFF
V gene: TRBV5-6; CDR3 protein: CASSWKWTGTQETQYF
V gene: TRBV10-3; CDR3 protein: CAISERSSGRQDRQYF
V gene: TRBV20-1; CDR3 protein: CSARGHPSSYNEQFF
V gene: TRBV28; CDR3 protein: CASSSSGDLYNEQFF
V gene: TRBV12-3/TRBV12-4; CDR3 protein: CASSPGTGGTGELFF
V gene: TRBV20-1; CDR3 protein: CSAPTPRDGYTF
V gene: TRBV6-2/TRBV6-3; CDR3 protein: CAGSVISRETQYF
V gene: TRBV7-2; CDR3 protein: CVSSSFQRGIQETQYF
V gene: TRBV24-1; CDR3 protein: CATSEPRDRGKDTQYF
V gene: TRBV7-9; CDR3 protein: CASSLGTSRETGELFF
V gene: TRBV27; CDR3 protein: CASSFGQPGETQYF